Shown below are 2 T cell receptor beta chains from a single sample sequenced in a study of T-cell memory formation after mild COVID-19. TCRdb ran MiXCR on the 5' RACE reads and lists one entry per CDR3 protein. The table includes 85,000 to 130,000 distinct CDR3 sequences, over 15% detected once. The sample comprised PBMCs or a T cell subset sorted from them (not recorded which). All receptors come from an adult woman who had mild COVID-19 (a few samples of this study predate the infection). Cell type and time point are not known.

This clonotype was counted only a few times. The chain couples TRBV6-5 to TRBJ2-3; 7 bases are shared with TRBD2. V was pared by 0 bases and J by 11 bases, with 23 bases of the junction left unmatched. The CDR3 is 19 residues long. The germline CDR1 and CDR2 sequences are MNHEY and SVGAGI. CDR3 nucleotide sequence: TGTGCCAGCAGTTACTCGAGTCTGGCGGGGGAGGTGCCCTTGAGTGAGCAGTATTTT. It is translated as CASSYSSLAGEVPLSEQYF.

The chain has TRBV3-1 and TRBJ2-5; no firm D call. The V end was cut by 2 bases, the J end by 5 bases, with 21 bases between. This CDR3 spans 17 amino acids. Germline V gene data show CDR1 as LGHDT and CDR2 as YNNKEL (reference sequence). The CDR3 region is CASSQSRIGLDMETQYF. The CDR3 DNA follows: TGTGCCAGCAGCCAATCTCGAATAGGGCTAGACATGGAGACCCAGTACTTC.